The subject of this entry is one T cell receptor (beta chain). No antigen is known for it. V lost 3 bases and J 3 bases, leaving 12 bases between the germline ends. Germline lookup yields CDR1 MDHEN and CDR2 SYDVKM. CDR3 length: 15 amino acids. Via MiXCR, TCRdb re-called the 5' RACE reads, giving one row per CDR3 protein. There are some 800,000 distinct CDR3 sequences in the sample; 10% to 15% occur only once, and 0.51% lies in the top ten. The data originate from a study of CD8 T cells in ankylosing spondylitis. Points from the study as a whole: Relatively rare in peripheral blood, disease-linked clones were also CD8+. From matched ankylosing spondylitis synovial fluid, disease-linked clones were reportedly recovered at significantly enriched levels. The study identified a TCR beta motif of roughly eight highly homologous variants that appeared characteristic of ankylosing spondylitis blood.

The chain couples TRBV28 to TRBJ2-1; tentatively, D is TRBD1 (6 bases). Sequencing was performed on blood, either unsorted or a sorted T cell fraction (not recorded which). The clonotype was recovered from a male donor with ankylosing spondylitis. DNA for the CDR3: TGTGCCAGCAGTTTCTTAACAGGGAACTACAATGAGCAGTTCTTC. This codes for CASSFLTGNYNEQFF.